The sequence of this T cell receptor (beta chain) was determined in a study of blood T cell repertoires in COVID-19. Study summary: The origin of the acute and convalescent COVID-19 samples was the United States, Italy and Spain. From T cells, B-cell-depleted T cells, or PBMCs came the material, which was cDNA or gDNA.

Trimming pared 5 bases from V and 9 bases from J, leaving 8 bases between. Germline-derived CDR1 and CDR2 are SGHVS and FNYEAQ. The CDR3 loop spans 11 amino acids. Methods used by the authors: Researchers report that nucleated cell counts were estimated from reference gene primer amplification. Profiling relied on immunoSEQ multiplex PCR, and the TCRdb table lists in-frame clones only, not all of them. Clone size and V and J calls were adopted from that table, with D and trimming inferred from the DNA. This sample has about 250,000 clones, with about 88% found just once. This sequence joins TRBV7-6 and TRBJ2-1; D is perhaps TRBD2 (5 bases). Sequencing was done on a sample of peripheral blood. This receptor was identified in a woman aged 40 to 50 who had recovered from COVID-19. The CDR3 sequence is CASSAGSEQFF. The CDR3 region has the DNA TGTGCCAGCAGCGCTGGGAGTGAGCAGTTCTTC. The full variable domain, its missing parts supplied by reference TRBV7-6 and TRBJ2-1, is GAGVSQSPRYKVTKRGQDVALRCDPISGHVSLYWYRQALGQGPEFLTYFNYEAQQDKSGLPNDRFSAERPEGSISTLTIQRTEQRDSAMYRCASSAGSEQFFGPGTRLTVL.